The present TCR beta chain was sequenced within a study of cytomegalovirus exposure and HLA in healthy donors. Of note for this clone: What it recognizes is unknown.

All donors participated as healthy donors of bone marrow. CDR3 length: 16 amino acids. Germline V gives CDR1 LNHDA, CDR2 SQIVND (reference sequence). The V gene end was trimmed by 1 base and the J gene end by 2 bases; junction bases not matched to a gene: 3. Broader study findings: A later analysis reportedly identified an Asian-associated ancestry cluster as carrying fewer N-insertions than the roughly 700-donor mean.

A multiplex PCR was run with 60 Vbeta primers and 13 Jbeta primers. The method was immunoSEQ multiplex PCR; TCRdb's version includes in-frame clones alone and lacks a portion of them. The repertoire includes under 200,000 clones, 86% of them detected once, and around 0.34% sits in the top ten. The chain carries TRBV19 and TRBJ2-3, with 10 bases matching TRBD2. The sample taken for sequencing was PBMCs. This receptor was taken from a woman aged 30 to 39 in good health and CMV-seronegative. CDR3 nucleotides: TGTGCCAGTAGTATAGGGACTAGCGGCCCCACAGATACGCAGTATTTT. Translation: CASSIGTSGPTDTQYF. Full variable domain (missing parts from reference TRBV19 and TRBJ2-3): DGGITQSPKYLFRKEGQNVTLSCEQNLNHDAMYWYRQDPGQGLRLIYYSQIVNDFQKGDIAEGYSVSREKKESFPLTVTSAQKNPTAFYLCASSIGTSGPTDTQYFGPGTRLTVL.